Listed below are T cell receptor beta chains from one sample, sequenced in a study of follicular helper T cells after annual influenza vaccination. Data came from immunoSEQ multiplex PCR; TCRdb stores just in-frame clones and leaves some out. The sample records more than 5,000 clones, around 85% being singletons. The sample consisted of CXCR5+ CD38- circulating T follicular helper cells from blood, taken on the day of influenza vaccination. The receptors come from an adult who received the influenza vaccine. CDR3s include the opening cysteine and the closing phenylalanine or tryptophan. The D gene is left open where the match is weak. Clone size, where shown, is once, few, many, or a class for clones that have expanded.

>14|.|TRBJ2-5|TRBV12-5|.
TGTGCTAGTGGCCATTCAAGTGGGGCAGAGACCCAGTACTTC
CASGHSSGAETQYF
>15|few|TRBJ1-2|TRBV5-8|.
TGTGCCAGCAGCTTGGAATTTACAGGGAACTATGGCTACACCTTC
CASSLEFTGNYGYTF
>13|.|TRBJ1-3|TRBV29-1|.
TGCAGCGTCCTACCGACGGGGAGTAACACCATATATTTT
CSVLPTGSNTIYF
>14|.|TRBJ2-6|TRBV19|.
TGTGCCAGTAGTCCGGCCTCTGGGGCCAACGTCCTGACTTTC
CASSPASGANVLTF
>13|.|TRBJ1-4|TRBV30|.
TGTGCCTGCAACCGGGACGCTAATGAAAAACTGTTTTTT
CACNRDANEKLFF
>14|.|TRBJ2-2|TRBV14|TRBD2
TGTGCCAGCAGCCAGGTGCGGGGGACCGGGGAGCTGTTTTTT
CASSQVRGTGELFF
>12|.|TRBJ1-2|TRBV5-8|.
TGTGCCAGCAGCTTTCAGTTCTATGGCTACACCTTC
CASSFQFYGYTF
>15|.|TRBJ2-1|TRBV15|TRBD1
TGTGCCACCAGCAGAGATGGGCCAGGGGGCAATGAGCAGTTCTTC
CATSRDGPGGNEQFF
>14|.|TRBJ2-7|TRBV6-9|.
TGTGCCAGCAGGGCGAACTCCGTTTTATACGAGCAGTACTTC
CASRANSVLYEQYF
>10|.|TRBJ2-6|TRBV30|.
TGTGCCTGGGGGGGGCCCGTCCTGACTTTC
CAWGGPVLTF
>17|.|TRBJ2-5|TRBV27|.
TGTGCCAGCAGTTACCCACCGACCGTCCGGCCGGGGGAGACCCAGTACTTC
CASSYPPTVRPGETQYF
>14|.|TRBJ2-7|TRBV2|.
TGTGCCAGCAGCCAATTACAGGGATCCTACGAGCAGTACTTC
CASSQLQGSYEQYF
>11|.|TRBJ2-1|TRBV20-1|.
TGCAGTGTCACGACTGGCCCTAGGCAGTTCTTC
CSVTTGPRQFF
>15|.|TRBJ1-1|TRBV7-8|.
TGTGCCAGCAGCTGGGGCACAGGGTTGAACACTGAAGCTTTCTTT
CASSWGTGLNTEAFF
>11|.|TRBJ2-7|TRBV6-6|.
TGTGCCAGCAGTGAATCACTGGAGCAGTACTTC
CASSESLEQYF
>14|few|TRBJ2-7|TRBV5-1|.
TGCGCCAGCAGCCCGGACGGGAGCTCCTACGAGCAGTACTTC
CASSPDGSSYEQYF
>14|.|TRBJ2-7|TRBV5-1|.
TGCGCCAGCAGCTTGTGGGTAGGGTCCTACGAGCAGTACTTC
CASSLWVGSYEQYF
>12|.|TRBJ1-1|TRBV29-1|.
TGCAGCGCAGGGTCGGGCGACACTGAAGCTTTCTTT
CSAGSGDTEAFF
>15|.|TRBJ1-1|TRBV19|TRBD1
TGTGCCAGTAGTACGAACCCGGACAGGGCATTAGAAGCTTTCTTT
CASSTNPDRALEAFF
>13|.|TRBJ1-5|TRBV19|.
TGTGCCAGTAGTACCCGGACAGATCAGCCCCAGCATTTT
CASSTRTDQPQHF
>13|.|TRBJ2-4|TRBV6-5|.
TGTGCCAGCAGTCTAACAGAGAGTGGCATTCAGTACTTC
CASSLTESGIQYF
>13|.|TRBJ2-7|TRBV29-1|TRBD1
TGCAGCGTCGATTATGGGACAGCTTACGAGCAGTACTTC
CSVDYGTAYEQYF
>14|.|TRBJ2-7|TRBV7-2|TRBD2
TGTGCCACCACCCCGGGACTAGCAAGCTACGAGCAGTACTTC
CATTPGLASYEQYF
>16|.|TRBJ2-1|TRBV27|TRBD2
TGTGCCAGCAGTCCGGGGACTAGCGGGAACTACAATGAGCAGTTCTTC
CASSPGTSGNYNEQFF
>15|.|TRBJ1-3|TRBV19|.
TGTGCCAGTACCATGAAGACCTCGGGGGGAAACACCATATATTTT
CASTMKTSGGNTIYF
>14|.|TRBJ2-1|TRBV6-5|TRBD2
TGTGCCAGCAACCCCGGGGCGGGGGGCAATGAGCAGTTCTTC
CASNPGAGGNEQFF
>14|once|TRBJ1-1|TRBV5-1|.
TGCGCCAGCCATCGGGAACAATTAAACACTGAAGCTTTCTTT
CASHREQLNTEAFF
>13|.|TRBJ1-5|TRBV27|.
TGTGCCAGCGGATTCACGACCAATCAGCCCCAGCATTTT
CASGFTTNQPQHF
>14|.|TRBJ1-1|TRBV10-3|.
TGTGCCATCAGTGAGTCAGGTTGGGGAACCGAAGCTTTCTTT
CAISESGWGTEAFF
>16|.|TRBJ2-2|TRBV5-4|TRBD2
TGTGCCAGCAGCCCCGGGACTAGCGGGATTACCGGGGAGCTGTTTTTT
CASSPGTSGITGELFF
>15|.|TRBJ1-4|TRBV7-2|.
TGTGCCAGCAGCTCACAGGTGTCCCATAATGAAAAACTGTTTTTT
CASSSQVSHNEKLFF
>14|.|TRBJ2-7|TRBV5-1|.
TGCGCCAGCAGCTTGGACTCGGGATCCTACGAGCAGTACTTC
CASSLDSGSYEQYF
>14|.|TRBJ2-5|TRBV19|.
TGTGCCAGTAGTAGGGACCGCGTCGGGGAGACCCAGTACTTC
CASSRDRVGETQYF
>15|.|TRBJ2-1|TRBV6-5|.
TGTGCCAGCAGTTACAGGGGAGTCCACTACAATGAGCAGTTCTTC
CASSYRGVHYNEQFF
>15|.|TRBJ2-2|TRBV6-1|TRBD2
TGTGCCAGCAGTGAACGGGGGGGAAAGGCCGGGGAGCTGTTTTTT
CASSERGGKAGELFF
>11|.|TRBJ2-5|TRBV7-3|.
TGTGCCAGCAGCTCTGGGGAGACCCAGTACTTC
CASSSGETQYF
>13|.|TRBJ2-7|TRBV29-1|TRBD2
TGCAGCGTAGGAGCGGGGCGCTCCTACGAGCAGTACTTC
CSVGAGRSYEQYF
>14|.|TRBJ1-5|TRBV6-1|.
TGTGCCAGCAGGGACAGAAAAACCAATCAGCCCCAGCATTTT
CASRDRKTNQPQHF
>15|.|TRBJ2-3|TRBV11-3|.
TGTGCCAGCAGCTTAGAGGGGGGGCCCACAGATACGCAGTATTTT
CASSLEGGPTDTQYF
>12|once|TRBJ1-2|TRBV30|TRBD1
TGTGCCTGGGGGAACAGGGGTAGTGGCTACACCTTC
CAWGNRGSGYTF
>13|.|TRBJ2-5|TRBV19|.
TGTGCCAGTAGTAGGACTGGGCAAGAGACCCAGTACTTC
CASSRTGQETQYF
>14|.|TRBJ2-7|TRBV29-1|.
TGCAGCGTTGGGCAGGCGGCGAGTCCCTACGAGCAGTACTTC
CSVGQAASPYEQYF
>13|.|TRBJ1-5|TRBV18|.
TGTGCCAGCTCACCACCGGTTGGGCAGCCCCAGCATTTT
CASSPPVGQPQHF
>12|once|TRBJ2-5|TRBV11-1|.
TGTGCCAGTCAAGGGATGATAGAGACCCAGTACTTC
CASQGMIETQYF
>13|.|TRBJ1-1|TRBV6-4|.
TGTGCCAGCAGACCCGATAAGGGGACTGAAGCTTTCTTT
CASRPDKGTEAFF
>13|few|TRBJ2-1|TRBV7-7|.
TGTGCTAGCAGCTTAGTATACGCGGGAGAGCAGTTCTTC
CASSLVYAGEQFF
>14|.|TRBJ1-5|TRBV5-6|TRBD1
TGTGCCAGCAGCCGGGACAGAGCTAGTCAGCCCCAGCATTTT
CASSRDRASQPQHF
>15|once|TRBJ2-7|TRBV9|TRBD2
TGTGCCAGCAGCGTAGGTAATAGCGGGACACGCGAGCAGTACTTC
CASSVGNSGTREQYF
>10|.|TRBJ2-6|TRBV30|.
TGTGCCTGGGGGGGGTCCGTCCTGACTTTC
CAWGGSVLTF
>18|.|TRBJ2-5|TRBV19|.
TGTGCCAGTAGTATGCAGGGGGGCCGTGTGGGGTCAAAAGAGACCCAGTACTTC
CASSMQGGRVGSKETQYF
>14|.|TRBJ2-2|TRBV2|.
TGTGCCAGCAGTGAAGAGGGCCCCACCGGGGAGCTGTTTTTT
CASSEEGPTGELFF
>12|once|TRBJ2-3|TRBV11-3|.
TGTGCCAGCAGCTTAATGTCAGATACGCAGTATTTT
CASSLMSDTQYF
>14|.|TRBJ2-1|TRBV2|.
TGTGCCAGCAAGAAAGGGAGCTCCTACAATGAGCAGTTCTTC
CASKKGSSYNEQFF
>15|.|TRBJ1-2|TRBV7-8|.
TGTGCCAGCAGCTTAGGACGCCGCCTTCTCTATGGCTACACCTTC
CASSLGRRLLYGYTF
>14|.|TRBJ1-5|TRBV28|TRBD1
TGTGCCAGCAGTAGGGACAGCGGCTCCAAGCCCCAGCATTTT
CASSRDSGSKPQHF
>15|.|TRBJ1-1|TRBV27|TRBD1
TGTGCCAGCAGTTTTTTTCGGACAGGGAACACTGAAGCTTTCTTT
CASSFFRTGNTEAFF
>14|.|TRBJ1-5|TRBV30|.
TGTGCCTGGAGTCGGGGGGGTAGCAATCAGCCCCAGCATTTT
CAWSRGGSNQPQHF
>13|.|TRBJ1-3|TRBV5-1|.
TGCGCCAGCAGCGCGAGCTCTGGAAACACCATATATTTT
CASSASSGNTIYF
>14|.|TRBJ2-7|TRBV5-1|TRBD1
TGCGCCAGCAGCTTCAGTCAGGGGGCGGGAGAGCAGTACTTC
CASSFSQGAGEQYF
>15|.|TRBJ1-5|TRBV6-1|TRBD1
TGTGCCAGCAGACCACCGGACAGGGGTGATCAGCCCCAGCATTTT
CASRPPDRGDQPQHF